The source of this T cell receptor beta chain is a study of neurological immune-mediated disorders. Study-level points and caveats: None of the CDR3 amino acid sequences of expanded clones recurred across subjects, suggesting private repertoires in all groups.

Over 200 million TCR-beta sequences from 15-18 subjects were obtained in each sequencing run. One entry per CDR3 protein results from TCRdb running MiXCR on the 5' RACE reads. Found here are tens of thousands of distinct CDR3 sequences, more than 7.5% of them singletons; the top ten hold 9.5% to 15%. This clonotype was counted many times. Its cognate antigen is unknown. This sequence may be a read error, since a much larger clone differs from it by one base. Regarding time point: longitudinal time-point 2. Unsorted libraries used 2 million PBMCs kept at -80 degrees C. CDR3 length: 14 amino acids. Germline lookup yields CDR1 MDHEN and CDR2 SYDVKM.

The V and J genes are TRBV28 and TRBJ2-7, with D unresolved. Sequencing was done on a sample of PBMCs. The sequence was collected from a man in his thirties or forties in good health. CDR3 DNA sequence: TGTGCCAACAGTTTATTCGACGGCACCTACGAGCAGTACTTC. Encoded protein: CANSLFDGTYEQYF.